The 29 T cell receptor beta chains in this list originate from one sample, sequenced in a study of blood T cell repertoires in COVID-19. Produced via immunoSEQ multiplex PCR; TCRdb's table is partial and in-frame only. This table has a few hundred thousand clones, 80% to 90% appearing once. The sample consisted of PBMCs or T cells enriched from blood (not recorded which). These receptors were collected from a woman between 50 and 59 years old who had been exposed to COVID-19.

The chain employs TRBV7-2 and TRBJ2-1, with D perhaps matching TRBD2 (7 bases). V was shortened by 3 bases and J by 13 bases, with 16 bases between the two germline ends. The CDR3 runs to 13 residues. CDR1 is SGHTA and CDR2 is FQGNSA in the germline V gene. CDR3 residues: CASSLGGALVQFF. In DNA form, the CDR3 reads TGTGCCAGCAGCTTGGGGGGGGCGCTTGTCCAGTTCTTC.

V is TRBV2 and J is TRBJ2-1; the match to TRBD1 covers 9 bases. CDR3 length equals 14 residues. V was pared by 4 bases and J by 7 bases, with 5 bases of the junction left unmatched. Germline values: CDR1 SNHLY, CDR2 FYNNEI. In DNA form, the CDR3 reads TGTGCCAGCAGTGCGGACAGGGGTCGGAATGAGCAGTTCTTC. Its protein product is CASSADRGRNEQFF.

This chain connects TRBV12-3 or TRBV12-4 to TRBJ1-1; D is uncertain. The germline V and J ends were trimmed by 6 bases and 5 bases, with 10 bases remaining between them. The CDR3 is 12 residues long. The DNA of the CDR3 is TGTGCCAGCAGAGAAAGGCGGACTGAAGCTTTCTTT. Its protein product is CASRERRTEAFF.

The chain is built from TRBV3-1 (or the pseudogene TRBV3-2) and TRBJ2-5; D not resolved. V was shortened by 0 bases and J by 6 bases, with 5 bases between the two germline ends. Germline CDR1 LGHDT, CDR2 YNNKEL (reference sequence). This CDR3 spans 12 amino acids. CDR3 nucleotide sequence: TGTGCCAGCAGCCAAGAAGCAAAGACCCAGTACTTC. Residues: CASSQEAKTQYF.

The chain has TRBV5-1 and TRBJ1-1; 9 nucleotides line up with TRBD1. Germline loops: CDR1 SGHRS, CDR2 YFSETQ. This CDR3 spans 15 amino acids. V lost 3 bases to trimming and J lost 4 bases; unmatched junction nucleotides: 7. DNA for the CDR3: TGCGCCAGCAGCTCCCCTACGACAGGGGGCACTGAAGCTTTCTTT. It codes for CASSSPTTGGTEAFF.

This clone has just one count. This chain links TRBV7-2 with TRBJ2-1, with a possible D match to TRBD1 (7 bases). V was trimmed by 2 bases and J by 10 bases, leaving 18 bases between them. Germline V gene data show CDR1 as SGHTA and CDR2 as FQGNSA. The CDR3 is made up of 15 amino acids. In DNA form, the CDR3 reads TGTGCCAGCAGCTTAACGAGACAGGGAGGAGGAGAGCAGTTCTTC. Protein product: CASSLTRQGGGEQFF.

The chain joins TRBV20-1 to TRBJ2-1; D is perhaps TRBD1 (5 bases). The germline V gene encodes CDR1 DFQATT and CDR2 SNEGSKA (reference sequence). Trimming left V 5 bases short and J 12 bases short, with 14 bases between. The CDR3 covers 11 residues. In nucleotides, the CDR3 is TGCAGTGCTTCGGGCCTTCAGGGGCAGTTCTTC. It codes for CSASGLQGQFF.

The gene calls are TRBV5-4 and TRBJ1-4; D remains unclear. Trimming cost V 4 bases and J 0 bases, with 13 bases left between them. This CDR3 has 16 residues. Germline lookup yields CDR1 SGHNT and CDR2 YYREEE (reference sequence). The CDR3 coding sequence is TGTGCCAGCAGCCGTAGCGGCTTGTCAACTAATGAAAAACTGTTTTTT. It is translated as CASSRSGLSTNEKLFF.

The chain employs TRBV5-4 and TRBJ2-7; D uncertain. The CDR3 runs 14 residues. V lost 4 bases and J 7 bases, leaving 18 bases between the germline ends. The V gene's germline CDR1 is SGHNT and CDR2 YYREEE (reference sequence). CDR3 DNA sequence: TGTGCCAGCAGCATATACGGAGTTGCGAGGGAGCAGTACTTC. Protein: CASSIYGVAREQYF.

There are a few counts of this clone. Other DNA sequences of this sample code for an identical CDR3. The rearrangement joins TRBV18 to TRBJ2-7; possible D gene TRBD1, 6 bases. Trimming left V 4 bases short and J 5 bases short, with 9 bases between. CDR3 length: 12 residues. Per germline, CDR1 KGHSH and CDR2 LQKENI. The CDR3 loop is CASSRTGNEQYF. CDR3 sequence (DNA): TGTGCCAGCTCACGAACAGGGAACGAGCAGTACTTC.

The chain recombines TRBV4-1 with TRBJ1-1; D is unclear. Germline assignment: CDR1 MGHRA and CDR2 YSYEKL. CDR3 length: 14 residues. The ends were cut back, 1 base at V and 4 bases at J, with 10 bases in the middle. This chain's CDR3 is CASSQVNSLTEAFF. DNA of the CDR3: TGCGCCAGCAGCCAAGTCAACAGTCTCACTGAAGCTTTCTTT.

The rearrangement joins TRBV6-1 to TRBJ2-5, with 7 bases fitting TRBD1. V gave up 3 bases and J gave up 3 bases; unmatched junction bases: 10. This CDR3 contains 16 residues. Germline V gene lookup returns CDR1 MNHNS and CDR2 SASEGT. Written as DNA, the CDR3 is TGTGCCAGCAGTGACTGGACCAGGGACAGCAAAGAGACCCAGTACTTC. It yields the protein CASSDWTRDSKETQYF.

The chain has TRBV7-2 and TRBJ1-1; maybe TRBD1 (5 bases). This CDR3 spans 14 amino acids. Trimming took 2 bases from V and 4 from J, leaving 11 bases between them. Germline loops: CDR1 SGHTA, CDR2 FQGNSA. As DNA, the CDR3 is TGTGCCAGCAGCTTAAGGGGATGGGGCACTGAAGCTTTCTTT. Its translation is CASSLRGWGTEAFF.

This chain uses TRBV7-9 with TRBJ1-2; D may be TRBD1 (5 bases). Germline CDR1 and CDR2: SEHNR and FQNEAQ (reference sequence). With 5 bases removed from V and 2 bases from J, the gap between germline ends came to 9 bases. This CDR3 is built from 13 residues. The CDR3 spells CASSMAGNYGYTF. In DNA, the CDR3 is TGTGCCAGCAGCATGGCAGGGAACTATGGCTACACCTTC.

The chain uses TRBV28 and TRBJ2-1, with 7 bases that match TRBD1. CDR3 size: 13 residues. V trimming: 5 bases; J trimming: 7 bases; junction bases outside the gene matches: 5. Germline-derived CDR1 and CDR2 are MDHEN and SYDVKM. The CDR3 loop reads CASSPIRGNEQFF. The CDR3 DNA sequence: TGTGCCAGCAGTCCAATCAGGGGGAATGAGCAGTTCTTC.

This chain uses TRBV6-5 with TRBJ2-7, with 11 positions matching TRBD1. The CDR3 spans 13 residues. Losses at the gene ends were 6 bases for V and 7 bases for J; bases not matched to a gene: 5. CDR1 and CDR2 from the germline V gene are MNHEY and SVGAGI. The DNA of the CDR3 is TGTGCCAGCAGGGGGACAGGGGGATGGGAGCAGTACTTC. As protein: CASRGTGGWEQYF.

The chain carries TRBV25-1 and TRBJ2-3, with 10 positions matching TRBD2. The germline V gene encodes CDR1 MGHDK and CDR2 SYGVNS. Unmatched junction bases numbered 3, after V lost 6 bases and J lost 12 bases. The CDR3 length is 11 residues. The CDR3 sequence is CASRAGGAQYF. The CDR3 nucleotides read TGTGCCAGCAGAGCGGGGGGGGCACAGTATTTT.

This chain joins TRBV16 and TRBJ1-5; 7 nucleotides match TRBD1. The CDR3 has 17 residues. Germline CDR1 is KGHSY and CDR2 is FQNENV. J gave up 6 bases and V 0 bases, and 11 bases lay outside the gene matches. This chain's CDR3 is CASSQSGWTGTVQPQHF. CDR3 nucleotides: TGTGCCAGCAGCCAATCGGGATGGACGGGGACAGTTCAGCCCCAGCATTTT. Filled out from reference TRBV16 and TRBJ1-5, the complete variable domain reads GEEVAQTPKHLVRGEGQKAKLYCAPIKGHSYVFWYQQVLKNEFKFLISFQNENVFDETGMPKERFSAKCLPNSPCSLEIQATKLEDSAVYFCASSQSGWTGTVQPQHFGDGTRLSIL.

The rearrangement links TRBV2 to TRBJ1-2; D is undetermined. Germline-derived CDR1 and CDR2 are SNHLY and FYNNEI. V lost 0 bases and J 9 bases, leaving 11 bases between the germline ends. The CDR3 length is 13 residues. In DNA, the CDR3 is TGTGCCAGCAGTGAAGCGTGGTTACTAAGCTACACCTTC. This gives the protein CASSEAWLLSYTF.

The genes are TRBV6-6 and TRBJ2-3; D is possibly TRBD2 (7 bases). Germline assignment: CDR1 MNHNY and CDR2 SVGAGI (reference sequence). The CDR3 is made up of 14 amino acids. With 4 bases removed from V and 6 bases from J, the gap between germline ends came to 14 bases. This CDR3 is CASSSRGGVDTQYF. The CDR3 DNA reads TGTGCCAGCAGTTCCCGAGGGGGGGTGGATACGCAGTATTTT.

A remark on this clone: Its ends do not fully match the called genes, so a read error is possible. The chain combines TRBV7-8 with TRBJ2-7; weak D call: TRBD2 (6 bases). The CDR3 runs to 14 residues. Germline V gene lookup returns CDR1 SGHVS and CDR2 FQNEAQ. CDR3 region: CASSLRGISYGQYF. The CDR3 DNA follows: TGTGCCAGCAGCTTACGGGGGATCTCCTACGGGCAGTACTTC.

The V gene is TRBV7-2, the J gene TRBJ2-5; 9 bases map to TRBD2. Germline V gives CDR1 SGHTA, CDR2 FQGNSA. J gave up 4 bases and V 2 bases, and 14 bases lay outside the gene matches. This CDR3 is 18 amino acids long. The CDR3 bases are TGTGCCAGCAGCTTACCTCGGGGGCAGCTAGCGGGGCGAGAGACCCAGTACTTC. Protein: CASSLPRGQLAGRETQYF.

The CDR3 DNA sequence: TGTGCCATCAGCTCTATGCCTAGCGGACTAACCACAGATACGCAGTATTTT. It codes for CAISSMPSGLTTDTQYF. The chain uses TRBV10-3 and TRBJ2-3, with 7 bases aligning to TRBD2. The CDR3 contains 17 residues. Trimming took 6 bases from V and 2 from J; bases not matched to a gene: 14. CDR1 is ENHRY and CDR2 is SYGVKD in the germline V gene.

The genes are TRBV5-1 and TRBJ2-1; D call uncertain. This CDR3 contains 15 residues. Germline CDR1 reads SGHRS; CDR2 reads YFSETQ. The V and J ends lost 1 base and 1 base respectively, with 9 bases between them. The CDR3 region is CASSLPSDSYNEQFF. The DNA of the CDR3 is TGCGCCAGCAGCTTGCCCAGCGATTCCTACAATGAGCAGTTCTTC.

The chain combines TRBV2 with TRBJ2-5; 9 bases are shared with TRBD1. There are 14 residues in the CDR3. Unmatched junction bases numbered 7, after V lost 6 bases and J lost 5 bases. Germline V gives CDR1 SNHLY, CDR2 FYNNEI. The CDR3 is CASSQDRGRETQYF. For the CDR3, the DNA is TGTGCCAGCAGCCAGGACAGGGGAAGGGAGACCCAGTACTTC.

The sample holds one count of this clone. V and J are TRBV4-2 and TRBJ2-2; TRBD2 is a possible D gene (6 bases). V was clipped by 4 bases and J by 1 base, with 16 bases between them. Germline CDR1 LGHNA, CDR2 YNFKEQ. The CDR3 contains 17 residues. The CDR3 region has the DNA TGTGCCAGCAGCCTCCAACCCCCCGGGGGGAACACCGGGGAGCTGTTTTTT. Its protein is CASSLQPPGGNTGELFF.

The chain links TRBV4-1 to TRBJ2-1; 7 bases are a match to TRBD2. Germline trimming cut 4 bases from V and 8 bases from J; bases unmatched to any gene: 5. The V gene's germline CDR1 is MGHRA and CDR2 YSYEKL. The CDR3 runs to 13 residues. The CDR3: CASSRTSLDEQFF. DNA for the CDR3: TGCGCCAGCAGCCGGACTAGTTTGGATGAGCAGTTCTTC.

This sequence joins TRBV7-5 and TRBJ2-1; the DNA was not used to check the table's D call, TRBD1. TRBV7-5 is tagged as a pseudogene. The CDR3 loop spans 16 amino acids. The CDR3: CARSSTGALSYNEQFF. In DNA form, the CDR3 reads TGTGCCAGAAGCTCCACAGGGGCCCTCTCCTACAATGAGCAGTTCTTC.

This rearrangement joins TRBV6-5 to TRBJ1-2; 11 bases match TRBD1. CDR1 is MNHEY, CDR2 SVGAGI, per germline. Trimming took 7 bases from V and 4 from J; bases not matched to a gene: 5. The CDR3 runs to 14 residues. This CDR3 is CASNQDRGPYGYTF. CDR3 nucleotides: TGTGCCAGCAACCAGGACAGGGGGCCCTATGGCTACACCTTC.